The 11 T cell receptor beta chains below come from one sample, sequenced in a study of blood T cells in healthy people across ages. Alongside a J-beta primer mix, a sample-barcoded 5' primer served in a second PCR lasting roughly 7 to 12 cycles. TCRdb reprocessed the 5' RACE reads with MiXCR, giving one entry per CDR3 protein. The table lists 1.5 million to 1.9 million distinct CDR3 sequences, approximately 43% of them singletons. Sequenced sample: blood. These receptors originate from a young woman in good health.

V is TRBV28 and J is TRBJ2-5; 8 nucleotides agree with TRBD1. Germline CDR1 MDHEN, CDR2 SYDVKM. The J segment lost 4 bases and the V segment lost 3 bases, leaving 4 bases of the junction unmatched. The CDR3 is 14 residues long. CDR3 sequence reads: CASSFGDRGETQYF. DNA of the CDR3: TGTGCCAGCAGTTTCGGCGACAGGGGAGAGACCCAGTACTTC.

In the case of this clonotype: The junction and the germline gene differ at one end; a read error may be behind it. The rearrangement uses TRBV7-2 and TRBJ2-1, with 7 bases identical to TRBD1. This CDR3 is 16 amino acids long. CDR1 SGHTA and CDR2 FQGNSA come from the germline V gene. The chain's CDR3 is CASGLGIDRAANEQFF. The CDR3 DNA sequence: TGTGCCAGCGGCTTAGGTATCGACAGGGCCGCCAATGAGCAGTTCTTC. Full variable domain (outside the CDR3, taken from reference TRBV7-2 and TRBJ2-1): GAGVSQSPSNKVTEKGKDVELRCDPISGHTALYWYRQSLGQGLEFLIYFQGNSAPDKSGLPSDRFSAERTGGSVSTLTIQRTQQEDSAVYLCASGLGIDRAANEQFFGPGTRLTVL.

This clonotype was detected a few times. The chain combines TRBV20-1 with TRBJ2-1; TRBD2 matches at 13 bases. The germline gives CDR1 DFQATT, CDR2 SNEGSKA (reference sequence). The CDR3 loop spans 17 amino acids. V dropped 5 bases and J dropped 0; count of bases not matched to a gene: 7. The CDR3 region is CSAPGTSGVSSYNEQFF. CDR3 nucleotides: TGCAGTGCTCCGGGGACTAGCGGGGTTAGCTCCTACAATGAGCAGTTCTTC.

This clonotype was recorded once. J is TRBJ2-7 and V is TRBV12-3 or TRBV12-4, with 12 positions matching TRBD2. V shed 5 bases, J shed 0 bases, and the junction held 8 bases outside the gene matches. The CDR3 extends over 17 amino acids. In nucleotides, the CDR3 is TGTGCCAGCAGTCGCGCCGGGACTAGCGGGCTCTCCTACGAGCAGTACTTC. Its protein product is CASSRAGTSGLSYEQYF.

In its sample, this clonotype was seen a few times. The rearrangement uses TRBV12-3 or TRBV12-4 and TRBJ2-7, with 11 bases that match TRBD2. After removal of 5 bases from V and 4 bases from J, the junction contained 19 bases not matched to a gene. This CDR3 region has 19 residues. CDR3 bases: TGTGCCAGCAGTCGCCCCAGACAGGGGCTAGCGGGAGGCATATACGAGCAGTACTTC. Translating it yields CASSRPRQGLAGGIYEQYF.

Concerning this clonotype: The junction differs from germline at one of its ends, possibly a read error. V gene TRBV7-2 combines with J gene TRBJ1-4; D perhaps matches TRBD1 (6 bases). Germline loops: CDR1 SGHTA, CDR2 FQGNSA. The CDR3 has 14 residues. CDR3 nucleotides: TGTGCTAGCAGCGCCACAGGGCCTAATGAAAAACTGTTTTTT. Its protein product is CASSATGPNEKLFF. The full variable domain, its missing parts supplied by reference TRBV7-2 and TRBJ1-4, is GAGVSQSPSNKVTEKGKDVELRCDPISGHTALYWYRQSLGQGLEFLIYFQGNSAPDKSGLPSDRFSAERTGGSVSTLTIQRTQQEDSAVYLCASSATGPNEKLFFGSGTQLSVL.

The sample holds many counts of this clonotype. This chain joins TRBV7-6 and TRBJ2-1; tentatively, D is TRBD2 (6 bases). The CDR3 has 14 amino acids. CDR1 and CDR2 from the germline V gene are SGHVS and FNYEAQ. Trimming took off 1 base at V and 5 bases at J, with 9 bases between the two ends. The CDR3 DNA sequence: TGTGCCAGCAGCTTAGGGGGCGGGAACAATGAGCAGTTCTTC. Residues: CASSLGGGNNEQFF. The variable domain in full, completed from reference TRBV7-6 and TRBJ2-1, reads GAGVSQSPRYKVTKRGQDVALRCDPISGHVSLYWYRQALGQGPEFLTYFNYEAQQDKSGLPNDRFSAERPEGSISTLTIQRTEQRDSAMYRCASSLGGGNNEQFFGPGTRLTVL.

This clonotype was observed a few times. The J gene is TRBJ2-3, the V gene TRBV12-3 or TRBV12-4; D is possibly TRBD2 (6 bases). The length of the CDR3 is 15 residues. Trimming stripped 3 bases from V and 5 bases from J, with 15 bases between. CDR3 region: CASSFGTSYVDTQYF. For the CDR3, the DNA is TGTGCCAGCAGTTTCGGTACTAGCTATGTAGATACGCAGTATTTT.

In nucleotides, the CDR3 is TGCAGTGTTAACTTACCCCTAGCGGGCTATCCCAATGAGCAGTTCTTC. This sequence encodes CSVNLPLAGYPNEQFF. V and J are TRBV20-1 and TRBJ2-1, with 8 bases fitting TRBD2. CDR1 is DFQATT and CDR2 is SNEGSKA in the germline V gene (reference sequence). This CDR3 spans 16 amino acids. Trimming took 7 bases from V and 6 from J; bases not matched to a gene: 17.

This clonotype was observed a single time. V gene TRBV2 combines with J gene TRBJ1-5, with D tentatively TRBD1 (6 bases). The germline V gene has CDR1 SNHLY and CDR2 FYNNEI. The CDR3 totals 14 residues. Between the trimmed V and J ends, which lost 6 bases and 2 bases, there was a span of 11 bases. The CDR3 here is CASRYREGNQPQHF. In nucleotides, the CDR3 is TGTGCCAGCAGATACAGGGAGGGCAATCAGCCCCAGCATTTT.

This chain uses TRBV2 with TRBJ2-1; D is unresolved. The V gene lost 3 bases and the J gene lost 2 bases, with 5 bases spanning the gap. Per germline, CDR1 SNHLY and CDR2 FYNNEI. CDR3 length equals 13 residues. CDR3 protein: CASSEEAYNEQFF. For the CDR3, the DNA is TGTGCCAGCAGTGAGGAAGCCTACAATGAGCAGTTCTTC.